The subject of this entry is one T cell receptor beta chain. The germline CDR1 and CDR2 sequences are SGHRS and YFSETQ. The V and J ends lost 0 bases and 2 bases respectively, with 11 bases between them. The CDR3 runs 15 residues. The data were obtained in a study of blood T cell repertoires in COVID-19. Across the whole study: Sites in the United States, Italy and Spain provided acute and convalescent COVID-19 samples. Sources were T cells, B-cell-depleted T cells, or PBMCs; the material itself was cDNA or gDNA.

Data came from immunoSEQ multiplex PCR; TCRdb stores just in-frame clones and leaves some out. This table holds over 110,000 clones, over 75% found once. The V call is TRBV5-1, the J call TRBJ2-5; TRBD2 is a possible D gene (6 bases). The sequence was collected from a woman between 50 and 59 years old with acute or convalescent COVID-19. Sequencing was performed on peripheral blood. The CDR3: CASSLGASEQETQYF. The CDR3 DNA follows: TGCGCCAGCAGCTTGGGGGCTAGCGAACAAGAGACCCAGTACTTC.